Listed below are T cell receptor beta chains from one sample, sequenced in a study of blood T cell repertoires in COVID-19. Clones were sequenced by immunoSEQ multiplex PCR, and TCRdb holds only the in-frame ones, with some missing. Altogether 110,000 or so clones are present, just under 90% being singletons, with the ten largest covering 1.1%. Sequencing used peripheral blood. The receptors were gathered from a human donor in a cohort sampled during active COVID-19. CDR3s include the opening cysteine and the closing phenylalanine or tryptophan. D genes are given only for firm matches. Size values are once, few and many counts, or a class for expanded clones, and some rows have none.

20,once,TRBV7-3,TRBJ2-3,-,CASSLRGLVAEDGRTDTQYF,TGTGCCAGCAGCTTAAGAGGTCTGGTAGCGGAGGACGGGCGCACAGATACGCAGTATTTT
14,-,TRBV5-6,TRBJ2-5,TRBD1,CASSRSTGSETQYF,TGTGCCAGCAGCAGGTCGACAGGGTCGGAGACCCAGTACTTC
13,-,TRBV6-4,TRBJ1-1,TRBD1,CASSQGGGTEAFF,TGTGCCAGCAGTCAGGGGGGTGGCACTGAAGCTTTCTTT
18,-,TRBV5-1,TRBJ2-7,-,CASSPSKQGRRSSYEQYF,TGCGCCAGCAGCCCTTCTAAACAGGGCCGGCGGAGCTCCTACGAGCAGTACTTC
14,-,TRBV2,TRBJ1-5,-,CASSEGGLGQPQHF,TGTGCCAGCAGTGAGGGGGGTTTGGGGCAGCCCCAGCATTTT
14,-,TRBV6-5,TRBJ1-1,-,CASTHDTANTEAFF,TGTGCCAGCACTCATGACACAGCGAACACTGAAGCTTTCTTT
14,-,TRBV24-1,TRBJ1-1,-,CATRGETGNTEAFF,TGTGCCACCAGAGGAGAGACAGGTAACACTGAAGCTTTCTTT
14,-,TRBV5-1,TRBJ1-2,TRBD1,CASDTEDRGGGYTF,TGCGCCAGCGACACTGAAGACAGGGGCGGTGGCTACACCTTC
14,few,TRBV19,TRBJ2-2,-,CASSTGRQSGELFF,TGTGCCAGTAGCACCGGTCGACAGTCTGGGGAGCTGTTTTTT
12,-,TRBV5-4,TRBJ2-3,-,CASSLYTDTQYF,TGTGCCAGCAGCTTATACACAGATACGCAGTATTTT
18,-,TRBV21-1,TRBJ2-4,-,CASSKGGPTSGRPNIQYF,TGTGCCAGCAGCAAAGGGGGCCCGACTAGCGGGAGACCGAACATTCAGTACTTC
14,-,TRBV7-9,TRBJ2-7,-,CASSIRDSRDEQYF,TGTGCCAGCTCCATACGGGACTCCAGGGACGAGCAGTACTTC
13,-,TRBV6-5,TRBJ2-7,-,CASTVSGSSDQYF,TGTGCCAGCACAGTAAGCGGCAGCTCGGATCAGTACTTC
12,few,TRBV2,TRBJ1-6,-,CASDKNNSPLHF,TGTGCCAGCGACAAAAATAATTCACCCCTCCACTTT
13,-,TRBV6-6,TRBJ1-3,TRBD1,CASSPTGSNTIYF,TGTGCCAGCAGTCCGACAGGGAGTAACACCATATATTTT
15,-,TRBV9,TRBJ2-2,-,CASSARGVGTGELFF,TGTGCCAGCAGCGCCCGCGGGGTCGGCACCGGGGAGCTGTTTTTT
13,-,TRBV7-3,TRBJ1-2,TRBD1,CASSYRGREGYTF,TGTGCCAGCAGCTACAGGGGGCGGGAAGGCTACACCTTC